The entry below gives a single T cell receptor (beta chain) sequence along with its context. The authors' processing: Using reference gene primer amplification, nucleated cell counts were estimated. The table came from immunoSEQ multiplex PCR; TCRdb's copy has only in-frame clones and leaves some out. Clone size and the V and J calls come from that table; the DNA yielded D and trimming. This table has more than 95,000 clones, about 81% appearing once. CDR1 and CDR2 (germline): MNHEY, SMNVEV (reference sequence). Trimming stripped 5 bases from V and 1 base from J, with 11 bases between. The CDR3 consists of 14 residues. The data derive from a study of blood T cell repertoires in COVID-19. In the study overall: The United States, Italy and Spain supplied acute and convalescent COVID-19 samples. T cells, B-cell-depleted T cells, or PBMCs supplied cDNA or gDNA.

V and J are TRBV27 and TRBJ1-2; D call uncertain. Material: peripheral blood. The TCR sequence derives from a woman in her forties or fifties with acute or convalescent COVID-19. The CDR3 loop reads CASSPTRYNYGYTF. CDR3 DNA: TGTGCCAGCAGTCCGACACGATATAACTATGGCTACACCTTC.